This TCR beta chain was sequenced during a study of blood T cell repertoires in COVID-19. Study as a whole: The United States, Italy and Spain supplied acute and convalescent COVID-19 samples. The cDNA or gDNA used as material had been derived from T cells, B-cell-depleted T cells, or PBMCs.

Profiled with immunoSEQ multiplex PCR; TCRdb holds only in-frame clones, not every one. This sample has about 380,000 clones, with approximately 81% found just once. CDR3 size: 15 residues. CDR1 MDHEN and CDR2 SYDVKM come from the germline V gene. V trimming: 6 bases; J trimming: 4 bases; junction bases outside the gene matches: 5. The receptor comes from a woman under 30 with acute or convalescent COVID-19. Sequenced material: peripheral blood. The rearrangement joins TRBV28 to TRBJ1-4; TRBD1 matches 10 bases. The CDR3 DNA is TGTGCCAGCAGGGGGGACAGGGGTGATAATGAAAAACTGTTTTTT. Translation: CASRGDRGDNEKLFF.